Listed here are 6 T cell receptor beta chains from one sample, sequenced in a study of blood T cell repertoires in COVID-19. The assay was immunoSEQ multiplex PCR, and TCRdb's table has in-frame clones only and misses some. Of about 120,000 clones in the sample, 80% to 90% were seen once. The specimen was peripheral blood. The receptor source for this set is a middle-aged man with acute or convalescent COVID-19.

This sequence joins TRBV10-2 and TRBJ1-1; D call uncertain. This CDR3 contains 17 residues. V lost 4 bases to trimming and J lost 6 bases, with 24 bases between them. Germline lookup yields CDR1 WSHSY and CDR2 SAAADI. The CDR3 nucleotides are TGCGCCAGCAGTGGACTACCCTCATGGGGTAAGGTTTCTGAAGCTTTCTTT. As protein: CASSGLPSWGKVSEAFF.

The V gene is TRBV5-1, the J gene TRBJ1-1; a weak D match, TRBD1 (6 bases). Germline loops: CDR1 SGHRS, CDR2 YFSETQ. V lost 4 bases and J 4 bases, leaving 17 bases between the germline ends. The CDR3 runs to 15 residues. The CDR3: CASSDPQGRGTEAFF. In DNA, the CDR3 is TGCGCCAGCAGCGACCCCCAGGGGAGGGGCACTGAAGCTTTCTTT.

This clone has only one observation. J is TRBJ2-3 and V is TRBV15; 9 bases fit TRBD1. The trim removed 0 bases at V and 2 bases at J, leaving 3 bases unmatched. Germline V gives CDR1 LNHNV, CDR2 YYDKDF (reference sequence). The CDR3 runs 16 residues. The CDR3 DNA reads as TGTGCCACCAGCAGAGAACAGGGGGCTGCCACAGATACGCAGTATTTT. This codes for CATSREQGAATDTQYF.

As DNA, the CDR3 is TGTGCCAGCAGCTTTTTCAGGGACACTGAAGCTTTCTTT. Protein: CASSFFRDTEAFF. The chain recombines TRBV13 with TRBJ1-1, with D possibly matching TRBD1 (5 bases). The CDR3 spans 13 residues. V was pared by 3 bases and J by 3 bases, with 8 bases between. In germline, CDR1 is PRHDT, CDR2 FYEKMQ (reference sequence).

V usage is TRBV7-9 and J usage is TRBJ2-7, with TRBD1 matching 9 bases. Losses at the gene ends were 4 bases for V and 3 bases for J; bases not matched to a gene: 4. The CDR3 consists of 14 residues. Germline CDR1 and CDR2: SEHNR and FQNEAQ (reference sequence). The CDR3 spells CASSSGTGFYEQYF. CDR3 DNA sequence: TGTGCCAGCAGCTCCGGGACAGGGTTCTACGAGCAGTACTTC.

This clone was seen many times. V gene TRBV5-6 combines with J gene TRBJ2-7, with D hard to call. Germline-derived CDR1 and CDR2 are SGHDT and YYEEEE. CDR3 length: 14 residues. V was cut by 0 bases and J by 0 bases, with 7 bases left in between. CDR3 in amino acids: CASSLVENSYEQYF. CDR3 in DNA: TGTGCCAGCAGCTTGGTGGAGAACTCCTACGAGCAGTACTTC.